A selection of T cell receptor beta chains follows, all from one sample in a study of cytomegalovirus exposure and HLA in healthy donors. Sequencing was performed with immunoSEQ multiplex PCR; in TCRdb, only in-frame clones are kept and a portion is missing. The sample lists around 130,000 clones, around 67% occurring once. The material sequenced was PBMCs. These receptors were taken from a woman aged 40 to 50 in good health and CMV-seropositive. CDR3s include the opening cysteine and the closing phenylalanine or tryptophan.

v_gene,j_gene,CDR3aa
TRBV5-4,TRBJ1-2,CASSLDWGQGAKGYGYTF
TRBV30,TRBJ2-1,CAWSFRSGYNEQFF
TRBV7-8,TRBJ2-3,CASSLAPGVVDTQYF
TRBV18,TRBJ2-7,CASSPQTGPYEQYF
TRBV19,TRBJ1-2,CASSIDPGTGIFDYGYTF
TRBV29-1,TRBJ2-1,CSVWTSGRSRNNEQFF
TRBV9,TRBJ2-1,CASSAPPSGSYNEQFF
TRBV5-1,TRBJ2-7,CASSRGQGPYEQYF
TRBV7-2,TRBJ1-1,CASSLYGTEAFF
TRBV7-2,TRBJ2-7,CASSWEGVGVSYEQYF
TRBV7-5,TRBJ2-4,CYGDTKNIQYF
TRBV5-4,TRBJ1-6,CASSLRTGQARSPLHF
TRBV6-1,TRBJ2-7,CASRKGLQGNYEQYF
TRBV6-5,TRBJ1-1,CASSYSVRNTEAFF
TRBV30,TRBJ1-5,CAWARQSNQPQHF
TRBV7-9,TRBJ1-5,CASSLYGDYSNQPQHF
TRBV7-2,TRBJ1-1,CASSPTYGVGEAFF
TRBV11-2,TRBJ1-1,CASSLVGRGNTEAFF
TRBV7-6,TRBJ1-4,CASRKGEKLFF
TRBV6-5,TRBJ2-7,CASSSGTASREQYF
TRBV11-2,TRBJ1-1,CASSRPVGGLNTEAFF
TRBV5-1,TRBJ2-5,CASSLLGSRGGETQYF
TRBV30,TRBJ1-2,CAWAQGSGYTF
TRBV9,TRBJ2-3,CASSVVRQGGPDTQYF
TRBV23-1,TRBJ1-2,CASSQSERANYGYTF
TRBV6-1,TRBJ2-1,CASSDNRVWSDEQFF
TRBV4-1,TRBJ1-1,CASSQVGTGKAGRNTEAFF
TRBV6-1,TRBJ1-1,CAAWAEPRYEAFF
TRBV19,TRBJ1-4,CASSDGRLATNEKLFF
TRBV7-2,TRBJ1-2,CASSSDRGPNYGYTF
TRBV28,TRBJ2-2,CASSLWREGATGELFF
TRBV27,TRBJ1-2,CASSYRGEYGYTF
TRBV11-3,TRBJ2-7,CASSRGQSSYEQYF
TRBV11-2,TRBJ2-1,CASSSAGGPSYNEQFF
TRBV9,TRBJ2-2,CASSVGLANTGELFF
TRBV9,TRBJ2-7,CASSVSPGDEQYF